This T cell receptor (beta chain) stems from a study of T cells in Graves' hyperthyroidism and ophthalmopathy. Study-level points and caveats: The model made its ophthalmopathy prediction, and onset followed a median around six months later.

RNA transcripts served as the template for amplifying TCR beta CDR3 regions. The HTBI primer set served for first-round RT-PCR of the TCR CDR3. TCRdb analysed the multiplex PCR reads with MiXCR anew, one entry per CDR3 protein. The profile covers about half a million distinct CDR3 sequences, with about 24% appearing a single time and around 10% taken by the ten largest. This clonotype was seen many times. Its antigen is unknown. The CDR3 runs 14 residues. The trim removed 6 bases at V and 3 bases at J, leaving 4 bases unmatched. The PBMCs were taken from around 9.1 ml of fresh peripheral blood. This chain joins TRBV12-3 or TRBV12-4 and TRBJ2-7; 11 bases match TRBD2. This sequence was found in a woman in her thirties with Graves' ophthalmopathy. The sequencing input was blood. The CDR3 region has the DNA TGTGCCAGCAGCACTAGCGGGAGTCACTACGAGCAGTACTTC. This gives the protein CASSTSGSHYEQYF.